This T cell receptor beta chain was recorded in a study of shared T cell receptors in the human thymus. Clones were read by immunoSEQ multiplex PCR, and TCRdb kept only the in-frame ones, dropping some. The sample lists hundreds of thousands of clones, 95% occurring once. From germline, CDR1 is MDHEN and CDR2 SYDVKM. V lost 7 bases, J lost 9 bases, and 8 bases stayed unmatched. The CDR3 has 12 amino acids. The TCR originated in a human donor. The chain joins TRBV28 to TRBJ2-7, with 8 bases fitting TRBD1. Sequenced sample: thymocytes. The CDR3 reads CASNPDRVGQYF. CDR3 DNA: TGTGCCAGCAACCCGGACAGGGTAGGGCAGTACTTC.